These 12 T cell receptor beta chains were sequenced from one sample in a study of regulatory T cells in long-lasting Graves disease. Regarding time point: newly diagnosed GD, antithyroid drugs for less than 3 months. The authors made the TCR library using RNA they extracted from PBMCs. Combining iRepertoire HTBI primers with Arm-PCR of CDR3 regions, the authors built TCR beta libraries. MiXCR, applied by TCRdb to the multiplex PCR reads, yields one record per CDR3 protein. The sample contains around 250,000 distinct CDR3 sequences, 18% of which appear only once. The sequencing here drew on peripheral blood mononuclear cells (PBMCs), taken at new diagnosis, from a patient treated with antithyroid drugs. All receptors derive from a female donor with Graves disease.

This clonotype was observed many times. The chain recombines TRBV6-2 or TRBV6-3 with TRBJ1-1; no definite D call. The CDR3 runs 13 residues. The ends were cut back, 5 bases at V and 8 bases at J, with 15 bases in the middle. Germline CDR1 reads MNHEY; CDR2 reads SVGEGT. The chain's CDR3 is CASSPYITNEAFF. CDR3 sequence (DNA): TGTGCCAGCAGTCCGTATATTACGAACGAAGCTTTCTTT.

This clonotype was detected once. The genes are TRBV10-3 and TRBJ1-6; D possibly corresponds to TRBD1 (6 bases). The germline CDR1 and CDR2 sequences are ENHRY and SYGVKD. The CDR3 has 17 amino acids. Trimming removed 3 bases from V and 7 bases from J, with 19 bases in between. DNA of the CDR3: TGTGCCATCAGTGAAGGGGCGGAGCAGGGGCAAAATTCACCCCTCCACTTT. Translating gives CAISEGAEQGQNSPLHF.

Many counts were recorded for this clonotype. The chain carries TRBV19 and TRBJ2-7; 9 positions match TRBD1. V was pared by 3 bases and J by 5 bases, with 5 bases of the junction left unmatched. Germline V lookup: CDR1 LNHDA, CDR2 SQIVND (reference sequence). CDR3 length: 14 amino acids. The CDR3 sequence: CASSMGQGGDEQYF. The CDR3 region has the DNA TGTGCCAGTAGTATGGGACAGGGAGGCGACGAGCAGTACTTC.

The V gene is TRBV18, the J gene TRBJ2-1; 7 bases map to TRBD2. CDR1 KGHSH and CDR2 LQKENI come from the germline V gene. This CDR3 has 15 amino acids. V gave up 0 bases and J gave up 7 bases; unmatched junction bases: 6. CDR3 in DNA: TGTGCCAGCTCACCACCGAGCGGGACGGATAATGAGCAGTTCTTC. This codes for CASSPPSGTDNEQFF.

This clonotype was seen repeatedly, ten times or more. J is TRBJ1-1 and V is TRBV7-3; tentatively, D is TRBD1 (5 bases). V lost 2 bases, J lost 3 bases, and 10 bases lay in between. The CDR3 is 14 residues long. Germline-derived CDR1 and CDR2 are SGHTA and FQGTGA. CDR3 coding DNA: TGTGCCAGCAGCTTAGGGGCGCGAGACACTGAAGCTTTCTTT. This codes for CASSLGARDTEAFF.

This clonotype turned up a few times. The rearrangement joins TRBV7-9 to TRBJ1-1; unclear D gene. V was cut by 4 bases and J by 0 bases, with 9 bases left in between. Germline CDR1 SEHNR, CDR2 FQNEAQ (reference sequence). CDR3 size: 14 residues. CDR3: CASSSQYMNTEAFF. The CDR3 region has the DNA TGTGCCAGCAGCTCACAATATATGAACACTGAAGCTTTCTTT.

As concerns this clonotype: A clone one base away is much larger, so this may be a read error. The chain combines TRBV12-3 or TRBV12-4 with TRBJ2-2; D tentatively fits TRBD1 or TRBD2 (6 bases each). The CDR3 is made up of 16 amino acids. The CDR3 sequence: CASSSTGAPNTGQLFF. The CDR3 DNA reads TGTGCCAGCAGCTCGACGGGGGCTCCCAACACCGGGCAGCTGTTTTTT.

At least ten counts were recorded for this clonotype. This CDR3 reads CAISESDRANQPQHF. The CDR3 region has the DNA TGTGCCATCAGTGAGTCGGACAGGGCCAACCAGCCCCAGCATTTT. The chain couples TRBV10-3 to TRBJ1-5; TRBD1 aligns across 8 bases. The CDR3 loop spans 15 amino acids. Germline V CDR1 and CDR2: ENHRY, SYGVKD. V was pared by 0 bases and J by 7 bases, with 5 bases of the junction left unmatched.

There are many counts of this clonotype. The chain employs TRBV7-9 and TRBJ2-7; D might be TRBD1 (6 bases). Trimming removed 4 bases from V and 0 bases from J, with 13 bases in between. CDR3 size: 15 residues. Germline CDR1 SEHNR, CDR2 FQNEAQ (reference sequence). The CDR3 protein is CASSSTGPLSYEQYF. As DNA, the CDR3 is TGTGCCAGCAGCTCGACAGGACCCCTCTCCTACGAGCAGTACTTC.

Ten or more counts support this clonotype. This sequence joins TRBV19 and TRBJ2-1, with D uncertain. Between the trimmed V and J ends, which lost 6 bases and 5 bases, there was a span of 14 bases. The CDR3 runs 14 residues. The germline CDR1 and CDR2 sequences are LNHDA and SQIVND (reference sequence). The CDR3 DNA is TGTGCCAGTAGGTTGGGTCCCGCAAACAATGAGCAGTTCTTC. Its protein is CASRLGPANNEQFF.

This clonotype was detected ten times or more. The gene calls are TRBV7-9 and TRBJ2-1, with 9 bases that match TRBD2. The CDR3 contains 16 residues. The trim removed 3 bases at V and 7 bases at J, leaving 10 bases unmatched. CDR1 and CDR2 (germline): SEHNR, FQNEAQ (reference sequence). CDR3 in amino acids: CASSFPKREVKNEQFF. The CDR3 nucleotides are TGTGCCAGCAGCTTCCCCAAGCGGGAGGTCAAGAATGAGCAGTTCTTC.

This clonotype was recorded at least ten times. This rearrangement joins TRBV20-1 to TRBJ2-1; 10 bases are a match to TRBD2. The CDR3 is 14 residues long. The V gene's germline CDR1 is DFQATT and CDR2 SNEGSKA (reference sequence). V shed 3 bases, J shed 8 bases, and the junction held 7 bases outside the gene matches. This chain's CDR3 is CSASPTGLADEQFF. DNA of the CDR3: TGCAGTGCTAGTCCCACTGGACTAGCGGATGAGCAGTTCTTC.